The next 27 T cell receptor beta chains were all read from a single sample in a study of CD8+CD57+ T cells in acquired aplastic anemia. Sequenced patients had shown CD8+CD57+ cell expansion by flow cytometry. TCR beta VDJ and CDR3 profiling used genomic DNA as template. MiXCR was run by TCRdb on the reads, yielding one entry per CDR3 protein. The table has hundreds of thousands of distinct CDR3 sequences, approximately 58% seen once. Sequencing was carried out using sorted CD4+, CD8+, or CD8+CD57+ T cells (not recorded which) from PBMCs. Source of these receptors: a human donor with aplastic anemia.

The chain couples TRBV2 to TRBJ1-4; 7 bases agree with TRBD1. CDR3 size: 14 residues. The germline gives CDR1 SNHLY, CDR2 FYNNEI. V shed 6 bases, J shed 2 bases, and the junction held 3 bases outside the gene matches. The CDR3 bases are TGTGCCAGCAGGAGACAGGGCACTAATGAAAAACTGTTTTTT. This encodes CASRRQGTNEKLFF.

This clonotype was detected many times. This rearrangement joins TRBV19 to TRBJ1-2; 8 bases match TRBD1. CDR1 and CDR2 from the germline V gene are LNHDA and SQIVND (reference sequence). V shed 8 bases, J shed 4 bases, and the junction held 15 bases outside the gene matches. The length of the CDR3 is 16 residues. In DNA form, the CDR3 reads TGTGCCAGTCCCTGTCAGGCAGGGGGCAAGAGCTATGGCTACACCTTC. Encoded protein: CASPCQAGGKSYGYTF.

The V call is TRBV5-1, the J call TRBJ2-5; TRBD2 aligns across 9 bases. J was trimmed by 1 base and V by 0 bases; bases with no gene match: 4. Germline lookup yields CDR1 SGHRS and CDR2 YFSETQ. CDR3 size: 16 residues. DNA of the CDR3: TGCGCCAGCAGCTTGGTGGGGACTAGCAGCCAAGAGACCCAGTACTTC. This sequence encodes CASSLVGTSSQETQYF. Looking up the rest from reference TRBV5-1 and TRBJ2-5 gives the full variable domain: KAGVTQTPRYLIKTRGQQVTLSCSPISGHRSVSWYQQTPGQGLQFLFEYFSETQRNKGNFPGRFSGRQFSNSRSEMNVSTLELGDSALYLCASSLVGTSSQETQYFGPGTRLLVL.

About this clonotype: Sequence at one end of the junction differs from germline and may be a read error. The chain combines TRBV7-3 with TRBJ1-6; possible D gene TRBD1, 5 bases. The V gene's germline CDR1 is SGHTA and CDR2 FQGTGA. The CDR3 runs 14 residues. The CDR3 sequence is CASSLSGPNSPPHF. In nucleotides, the CDR3 is TGTGCCAGCAGCTTATCAGGGCCCAATTCACCCCCCCACTTT.

The V gene is TRBV30, the J gene TRBJ1-6; D is ambiguous. Deletions cut 1 base from V and 11 bases from J, with 12 bases between. The CDR3 has 13 residues. Germline V gives CDR1 GTSNPN, CDR2 SVGIG (reference sequence). Here the CDR3 DNA reads TGTGCCTGGAGTGAAGTCCTGGAGACACCCCTCCACTTT. It codes for CAWSEVLETPLHF.

The genes are TRBV20-1 and TRBJ2-1; TRBD2 aligns across 8 bases. The CDR3 contains 15 residues. V was clipped by 4 bases and J by 7 bases; unmatched bases: 12. The germline V gene encodes CDR1 DFQATT and CDR2 SNEGSKA (reference sequence). CDR3 region: CSANFRSGGRNEQFF. CDR3 sequence (DNA): TGCAGTGCTAACTTTCGGTCGGGGGGGCGGAATGAGCAGTTCTTC.

This rearrangement joins TRBV7-8 to TRBJ1-4, with D perhaps matching TRBD1 (5 bases). This CDR3 comprises 15 residues. The germline gives CDR1 SGHVS, CDR2 FQNEAQ. V lost 5 bases and J lost 3, with 13 bases in between. The CDR3 sequence is CASSHSQGANEKLFF. The CDR3 DNA follows: TGTGCCAGCAGCCATAGTCAGGGAGCTAATGAAAAACTGTTTTTT.

At least ten counts were recorded for this clonotype. V gene TRBV5-1 combines with J gene TRBJ2-7; TRBD2 agrees at 8 bases. Germline V lookup: CDR1 SGHRS, CDR2 YFSETQ. The CDR3 is 13 residues long. The junction had 6 bases not matched to a gene; V was cut back by 7 bases and J by 3 bases. Here the CDR3 DNA reads TGCGCCAGCGGCAGACTAGCGAGCTACGAGCAGTACTTC. This translates into CASGRLASYEQYF. The full variable domain, rest sourced from reference TRBV5-1 and TRBJ2-7, is KAGVTQTPRYLIKTRGQQVTLSCSPISGHRSVSWYQQTPGQGLQFLFEYFSETQRNKGNFPGRFSGRQFSNSRSEMNVSTLELGDSALYLCASGRLASYEQYFGPGTRLTVT.

This clonotype was found many times. This chain uses TRBV7-8 with TRBJ1-5, with 7 bases matching TRBD1. Germline-derived CDR1 and CDR2 are SGHVS and FQNEAQ. The CDR3 runs 15 residues. V lost 1 base and J lost 6; bases outside the gene matches: 6. The CDR3 spells CASSLVQGEGQPQHF. DNA for the CDR3: TGTGCCAGCAGCTTAGTTCAGGGGGAAGGTCAGCCCCAGCATTTT.

V is TRBV4-1 and J is TRBJ2-1; D gene uncertain. Germline CDR1 and CDR2: MGHRA and YSYEKL. The CDR3 runs to 13 residues. Deletions cut 0 bases from V and 7 bases from J, with 7 bases between. The CDR3 region has the DNA TGCGCCAGCAGCCAAGAGACGATAAATGAGCAGTTCTTC. Protein: CASSQETINEQFF.

The gene calls are TRBV7-9 and TRBJ2-7, with TRBD1 matching 8 bases. CDR3 length equals 17 residues. Germline assignment: CDR1 SEHNR and CDR2 FQNEAQ (reference sequence). Trimming removed 4 bases from V and 3 bases from J; junction bases left unmatched: 14. CDR3 amino acids: CASSSPRATGELYEQYF. CDR3 in DNA: TGTGCCAGCAGCTCCCCCCGAGCGACAGGGGAACTCTACGAGCAGTACTTC.

This clonotype was observed a few times. The chain uses TRBV2 and TRBJ1-6; D unclear. The V gene lost 2 bases and the J gene lost 10 bases, with 6 bases spanning the gap. Germline CDR1 and CDR2: SNHLY and FYNNEI. The CDR3 has 12 residues. The DNA of the CDR3 is TGTGCCAGCAGTGAACCGGGATCACCCCTCCACTTT. Translation gives CASSEPGSPLHF.

The V call is TRBV20-1, the J call TRBJ2-1, with 15 positions matching TRBD2. Trimming cost V 4 bases and J 8 bases; bases outside gene matches: 6. The CDR3 is made up of 15 amino acids. Germline V gene sequence: CDR1 DFQATT, CDR2 SNEGSKA (reference sequence). The CDR3 loop is CSAIDGLAGGHEQFF. The CDR3 DNA sequence: TGCAGTGCTATAGACGGACTAGCGGGGGGGCATGAGCAGTTCTTC.

The gene calls are TRBV24-1 and TRBJ1-2, with TRBD1 matching 9 bases. CDR1 and CDR2 from the germline V gene are KGHDR and SFDVKD. This CDR3 has 14 amino acids. The ends lost 2 bases at V and 3 bases at J; junction bases unmatched: 0. CDR3 nucleotides: TGTGCCACCAGTGATTGGACAGGGGACTATGGCTACACCTTC. Translation: CATSDWTGDYGYTF.

This clonotype was recorded a few times. V and J are TRBV19 and TRBJ1-2; D may be TRBD1 (6 bases). V was shortened by 5 bases and J by 4 bases, with 20 bases between the two germline ends. Germline V gives CDR1 LNHDA, CDR2 SQIVND (reference sequence). CDR3 length: 16 residues. Written as DNA, the CDR3 is TGTGCCAGTAGTTCCCCCCCGGGGGCCTTCGCCTATGGCTACACCTTC. This gives the protein CASSSPPGAFAYGYTF.

V usage is TRBV10-1 and J usage is TRBJ1-5; D is unresolved. Germline CDR1 is WNHNN and CDR2 is SYGVQD (reference sequence). V was shortened by 10 bases and J by 0 bases, with 7 bases between the two germline ends. CDR3 size: 12 residues. The CDR3 DNA follows: TGCGCCACTTCAGGTAGCAATCAGCCCCAGCATTTT. This gives the protein CATSGSNQPQHF.

The J gene is TRBJ2-1, the V gene TRBV19; possibly TRBD1 for D (7 bases). V lost 2 bases and J 4 bases, leaving 12 bases between the germline ends. There are 15 residues in the CDR3. In germline, CDR1 is LNHDA, CDR2 SQIVND (reference sequence). As DNA, the CDR3 is TGTGCCAGTAGTATACAGGGGGGACCGTACAATGAGCAGTTCTTC. Translating gives CASSIQGGPYNEQFF.

This clonotype was detected many times. The chain joins TRBV10-1 to TRBJ2-3; D remains ambiguous. Germline CDR1 reads WNHNN; CDR2 reads SYGVQD (reference sequence). CDR3 length equals 14 residues. The V end was cut by 5 bases, the J end by 11 bases, with 20 bases between. CDR3 DNA: TGCGCCAGCAGTCAAGGGCAGACTGGCTGGGAGCAGTATTTT. It yields the protein CASSQGQTGWEQYF.

The rearrangement joins TRBV20-1 to TRBJ1-1; TRBD1 might be the D (6 bases). CDR1 and CDR2 from the germline V gene are DFQATT and SNEGSKA (reference sequence). Trimming removed 0 bases from V and 2 bases from J, with 10 bases in between. This CDR3 has 14 residues. CDR3 region: CSAREIQGNTEAFF. For the CDR3, the DNA is TGCAGTGCTAGAGAGATACAGGGAAACACTGAAGCTTTCTTT.

A word on this clonotype: Lacking the conserved final phenylalanine or tryptophan, this CDR3 likely reflects a read error. The V gene is TRBV10-3, the J gene TRBJ2-7; 7 bases align to TRBD2. This CDR3 contains 15 residues. Germline lookup yields CDR1 ENHRY and CDR2 SYGVKD. V shed 3 bases, J shed 4 bases, and the junction held 9 bases outside the gene matches. CDR3 sequence: CAISEYKRERYEQYS. The CDR3 coding sequence is TGTGCCATCAGTGAATACAAGCGGGAAAGATACGAGCAGTACTCG.

The chain links TRBV20-1 to TRBJ2-7; D is unclear. Germline values: CDR1 DFQATT, CDR2 SNEGSKA (reference sequence). Trimming stripped 4 bases from V and 0 bases from J, with 13 bases between. The CDR3 sequence is 14 residues long. For the CDR3, the DNA is TGCAGTGCTAACCGGGCGCTTAGCTCCTACGAGCAGTACTTC. It specifies CSANRALSSYEQYF.

This clonotype has just a few counts. V is TRBV12-3 or TRBV12-4 and J is TRBJ2-7; the D gene is possibly TRBD2 (5 bases). V lost 3 bases, J lost 5 bases, and 5 bases lay in between. The CDR3 is 11 amino acids. The CDR3 sequence is CASSFGDEQYF. DNA for the CDR3: TGTGCCAGCAGTTTCGGGGACGAGCAGTACTTC.

This clonotype was detected a few times. The CDR3 carries no conserved terminal phenylalanine or tryptophan, so it likely arises from a read error. The V call is TRBV19, the J call TRBJ2-1, with 8 bases that match TRBD2. V shed 6 bases, J shed 3 bases, and the junction held 7 bases outside the gene matches. The CDR3 extends over 15 amino acids. CDR1 is LNHDA, CDR2 SQIVND, per germline (reference sequence). CDR3 sequence (DNA): TGTGCCAGTAGCCATAGTAGCGGGGTCTACAATGAGCAGTTCCTC. It codes for CASSHSSGVYNEQFL.

Remarks on this clonotype: At one of its ends the junction is not consistent with the germline gene, which may arise from a read error. The chain carries TRBV11-2 and TRBJ2-7; TRBD1 matches at 12 bases. CDR3 size: 14 residues. Germline assignment: CDR1 SGHAT and CDR2 FQNNGV. As DNA, the CDR3 is TGCGCCAGCAGCTCCGGGACAGGGGGCGACGAGCAGTACTTC. Encoded protein: CASSSGTGGDEQYF.

The chain uses TRBV5-1 and TRBJ1-5; a weak D match, TRBD1 (6 bases). V was cut by 0 bases and J by 9 bases, with 13 bases left in between. The CDR3 runs to 14 residues. CDR1 SGHRS and CDR2 YFSETQ come from the germline V gene. DNA for the CDR3: TGCGCCAGCAGCTTGGTGTCAGGGGTCGGGCCCCAGCATTTT. Amino acids: CASSLVSGVGPQHF.

The chain joins TRBV7-8 to TRBJ2-5; D might be TRBD1 or TRBD2, each matching 5 bases. CDR3 length equals 13 residues. The ends were cut back, 11 bases at V and 0 bases at J, with 13 bases in the middle. The germline gives CDR1 SGHVS, CDR2 FQNEAQ. In nucleotides, the CDR3 is TGTGCCTCGGGGCCAGGGTACCAAGAGACCCAGTACTTC. It specifies CASGPGYQETQYF.

This clonotype was seen many times. This sequence joins TRBV29-1 and TRBJ2-1; 9 nucleotides agree with TRBD1. After removal of 0 bases from V and 6 bases from J, the junction contained 6 bases not matched to a gene. Per germline, CDR1 SQVTM and CDR2 ANQGSEA. This CDR3 is built from 15 residues. Here the CDR3 DNA reads TGCAGCGTTGAAGACAACAGGGGGCTTATCAATGAGCAGTTCTTC. As protein: CSVEDNRGLINEQFF.